Sequencing of this T cell receptor (beta chain) was carried out in a study of blood T cell repertoires in COVID-19 (dated by TCRdb to about 2020). About the investigation overall: Collaborator samples came from the United States, Italy and Spain and covered acute and convalescent phases of COVID-19. The repertoires were made available in a free public database intended to serve as a resource for research on the immune response to SARS-CoV-2. Nearly every sample came with metadata listing a de-identified subject ID, COVID-19 status, age in years and sex. HLA class I and class II types, where available, came from metadata supplied by the sample provider rather than from assay-based typing. The dataset comprised deeply sampled blood TCRbeta repertoires from subjects exposed to, actively infected with, or recovered from COVID-19. The samples were drawn from the first 160 participants of the ongoing ImmuneRACE study and from roughly 1,300 subjects provided by 6 global collaborators. The prospective study material was composed of cDNA or gDNA derived from T cells, B-cell-depleted T cells, or PBMCs. What the research found in general, with its limitations: The quantity of clinical and demographic metadata differed by source and by participant and was supplied without curation.

At one collaborating source in Seattle, patients were enrolled during active infection and were followed longitudinally through the course of disease. Whole blood was collected in K2EDTA tubes by collaborating institutions according to the institutions' own protocols. For TCRbeta analysis, collaborator samples were shipped as frozen whole blood, as isolated PBMCs, or as DNA extracted from either sample type. The immunoSEQ Assay, a bias-controlled multiplex PCR, was used to amplify TCRbeta CDR3 regions from genomic DNA. Turning to the authors' computational methods: The number of nucleated cells in each sample was estimated from the amplification of reference gene primers within the assay. Sequence reads were collapsed and filtered to measure the absolute abundance of every unique TCRbeta CDR3 rearrangement. For each sample, productive Simpson clonality was calculated as the square root of Simpson's diversity index over productive rearrangements. TCRdb retrieved this table from immuneACCESS and kept in-frame rearrangements only. Not all clones are present; in checked studies, unresolved V genes account for under half, and no reason is known for the remainder. The V and J calls and clone size were taken over from that table, and D and trimming were inferred from the DNA. This sample holds roughly 350,000 clones; around 87% were observed only once. About 10% of the sample lies in the top ten.

The CDR3 starts with the cysteine, ends with the phenylalanine, and has 19 residues. Only the CDR3 DNA stays, 57 bases, in frame from base 1. The germline V and J ends show losses of 1 base and 0 bases respectively, and no gene match explains 9 bases of the junction. From a lookup of the germline V gene, CDR1 and CDR2 are MDHEN and SYDVKM. A remark on this clone: What antigen it recognizes has not been identified. Per-nucleotide qualities are absent, and no much larger clonotype sits a single base away.

This clonotype originated in a woman aged 25-40 years with COVID-19, enrolled during active disease. The chain is encoded by TRBV28 joined to TRBJ2-1, and TRBD2 aligns with 10 junction nucleotides. The specimen was peripheral blood. The sequence in DNA is TGTGCCAGCAGTTTATCAGGGTACAGGACTAGCGGCTCCTACAATGAGCAGTTCTTC. It is translated as CASSLSGYRTSGSYNEQFF.